The clone carrying this TCR beta chain was observed at least ten times. The antigen is unknown. This entry comes from a study of T cells in Graves' hyperthyroidism and ophthalmopathy. Trimming took 0 bases from V and 11 from J, leaving 13 bases between them. Germline values: CDR1 GTSNPN, CDR2 SVGIG (reference sequence). The CDR3 length is 12 residues. Overall study findings and caveats: Blood also showed most of the thyroid clonotypes that were expanded above 0.001.

Patients showing uncontrolled infection, other autoimmune disease, pregnancy or lactation were ineligible. TCR beta CDR3 regions were amplified from RNA. In the first-round RT-PCR of the TCR CDR3, the HTBI primer set was used. TCRdb re-derived calls from the multiplex PCR reads in MiXCR, one entry per CDR3 protein. The data contain around 600,000 distinct CDR3 sequences, roughly 15% of them seen just once; the ten biggest clones take up about 12%. Sequenced material: blood. The source of this sequence is a woman between 50 and 59 years old with Graves' ophthalmopathy. The V gene is TRBV30, the J gene TRBJ1-1; a possible D gene is TRBD1 (5 bases). The CDR3 DNA follows: TGTGCCTGGAGTGTACTGGGGACGATGGCTTTCTTT. It encodes CAWSVLGTMAFF.